The text below deals with one T cell receptor (beta chain). Its specificity is unknown. A multiplex PCR was run with 60 Vbeta primers and 13 Jbeta primers. The method was immunoSEQ multiplex PCR; TCRdb's version includes in-frame clones alone and lacks a portion of them. The table lists about 60,000 clones. The data were obtained in a study of cytomegalovirus exposure and HLA in healthy donors. Study-wide background: Unique TCRs numbering around 85 million, obtained from HLA-typed donors, made up an early data release. Study outcomes and limitations: The study designated 150 or so TCR beta chains cytomegalovirus-associated. Most likely, a cluster of highly shared sequence variants arose as a sequencing artifact. In a later analysis, at a false discovery rate of 0.05, under 20,000 TCR beta sequences matched HLA alleles.

The CDR3 loop spans 13 amino acids. The germline CDR1 and CDR2 sequences are MGHRA and YSYEKL. Trimming left V 6 bases short and J 4 bases short, with 12 bases between. The sequenced sample was PBMCs. This TCR was sampled from a boy between 10 and 17 years old in good health and CMV-seronegative. The chain links TRBV4-1 to TRBJ2-5, with D perhaps TRBD2 (5 bases). The CDR3 protein is CASSLLRGETQYF. As DNA, the CDR3 is TGCGCCAGCAGTTTACTCCGGGGAGAGACCCAGTACTTC.